Below are 26 T cell receptor beta chains sequenced from a single sample in a study of beta chain features in type 1 diabetes. Sequenced material consisted of expressed TCRB transcripts (all of the isolated RNA was reverse transcribed). TCRdb's table, derived via immunoSEQ multiplex PCR, lists solely in-frame clones and lacks some. Of some 150,000 clones listed, around a tenth are singletons. Sequenced input: central memory CD4+ T cells from blood. These receptors all stem from a man younger than 35 in good health.

The rearrangement links TRBV5-6 to TRBJ1-2; TRBD1 matches at 9 bases. The CDR3 has 15 residues. V was clipped by 4 bases and J by 8 bases; unmatched bases: 12. Germline-derived CDR1 and CDR2 are SGHDT and YYEEEE. The CDR3, as DNA: TGTGCCAGCAGCCCTACTCAACAGGGGGCGGGAGGCTACACCTTC. It yields the protein CASSPTQQGAGGYTF.

This clone showed up just a few times. Other DNA sequences in the same sample also yield this CDR3. The V gene is TRBV30, the J gene TRBJ1-5; D gene uncertain. The germline V and J ends were trimmed by 0 bases and 0 bases, with 9 bases remaining between them. The CDR3 is 15 residues long. The germline V gene encodes CDR1 GTSNPN and CDR2 SVGIG (reference sequence). CDR3 sequence: CAWSVGSSSNQPQHF. As DNA, the CDR3 is TGTGCCTGGAGTGTCGGGAGCTCTAGCAATCAGCCCCAGCATTTT.

This clone was counted between two and nine times. The chain recombines TRBV10-3 with TRBJ1-5, with D possibly TRBD1 on 5 matching bases. The germline V gene encodes CDR1 ENHRY and CDR2 SYGVKD. V was pared by 3 bases and J by 5 bases, with 14 bases between. The CDR3 is 15 residues long. CDR3 sequence: CAISDPDGRDQPQHF. CDR3 bases: TGTGCCATCAGTGACCCGGATGGCAGGGATCAGCCCCAGCATTTT.

CDR3 loop: CASSAGTGSNQPQHF. CDR3 coding DNA: TGTGCCAGCAGCGCCGGGACAGGGAGTAATCAGCCCCAGCATTTT. The chain recombines TRBV5-4 with TRBJ1-5; 9 bases align to TRBD1. This CDR3 comprises 15 residues. With V trimmed by 4 bases and J by 4 bases, 6 bases remained unmatched. Germline-derived CDR1 and CDR2 are SGHNT and YYREEE (reference sequence).

The chain is built from TRBV5-6 and TRBJ1-5; the D is unclear. This CDR3 has 14 amino acids. V was trimmed by 1 base and J by 6 bases, leaving 11 bases between them. Germline V gives CDR1 SGHDT, CDR2 YYEEEE. This CDR3 reads CASSLSYRSQPQHF. The CDR3 nucleotides are TGTGCCAGCAGCTTGTCCTACCGGAGTCAGCCCCAGCATTTT.

To note about this clone: A much bigger clone sits one base away, suggesting this may be a read error. This chain's CDR3 is CASSLDRGHGYTF. DNA for the CDR3: TGTGCCAGCAGCTTAGACAGGGGACATGGCTACACCTTC. The chain couples TRBV5-5 to TRBJ1-2; 8 positions agree with TRBD1. The CDR3 spans 13 residues. V trimming: 2 bases; J trimming: 6 bases; junction bases outside the gene matches: 3. The germline V gene encodes CDR1 SGHKS and CDR2 YYEKEE (reference sequence).

J is TRBJ2-1 and V is TRBV4-3; 8 bases match TRBD1. CDR3 length equals 15 residues. V lost 7 bases to trimming and J lost 8 bases; unmatched junction nucleotides: 13. Germline-derived CDR1 and CDR2 are LGHNA and YSLEER. CDR3 amino acids: CASTLSPGGIYEQFF. The CDR3 DNA follows: TGCGCCAGCACCTTAAGCCCAGGGGGCATATATGAGCAGTTCTTC.

The chain has TRBV30 and TRBJ1-3; perhaps TRBD1 as D (6 bases). Germline V gives CDR1 GTSNPN, CDR2 SVGIG (reference sequence). V lost 4 bases and J lost 0, with 13 bases in between. This CDR3 spans 15 amino acids. Written as DNA, the CDR3 is TGTGCCTGGAATAGAAAAGGGGGCTCTGGAAACACCATATATTTT. It specifies CAWNRKGGSGNTIYF.

The J gene is TRBJ2-3, the V gene TRBV7-2; possibly TRBD1 for D (6 bases). CDR1 SGHTA and CDR2 FQGNSA come from the germline V gene. The CDR3 has 15 amino acids. Trimming took off 1 base at V and 3 bases at J, with 11 bases between the two ends. CDR3 nucleotide sequence: TGTGCCAGCAGCTTAGGGGCTAGGGGGACAGATACGCAGTATTTT. As protein: CASSLGARGTDTQYF.

Many counts were recorded for this clone. J is TRBJ2-2 and V is TRBV30, with a tentative D call TRBD1 (5 bases). The germline V gene has CDR1 GTSNPN and CDR2 SVGIG (reference sequence). V lost 5 bases, J lost 6 bases, and 16 bases lay in between. The CDR3 extends over 14 amino acids. CDR3 bases: TGTGCCTGGCGGCGACTGGAGACAGCCGGGGAGCTGTTTTTT. Translating gives CAWRRLETAGELFF. The full variable domain, completed using reference TRBV30 and TRBJ2-2, is SQTIHQWPATLVQPVGSPLSLECTVEGTSNPNLYWYRQAAGRGLQLLFYSVGIGQISSEVPQNLSASRPQDRQFILSSKKLLLSDSGFYLCAWRRLETAGELFFGEGSRLTVL.

The chain couples TRBV9 to TRBJ1-2; D possibly corresponds to TRBD1 (5 bases). This CDR3 spans 13 amino acids. Trimming pared 0 bases from V and 2 bases from J, leaving 5 bases between. Germline CDR1 and CDR2: SGDLS and YYNGEE. Here the CDR3 DNA reads TGTGCCAGCAGCGTAGGACAGAACTATGGCTACACCTTC. Its protein product is CASSVGQNYGYTF.

In this sample, this clone turned up a few times. The genes are TRBV2 and TRBJ1-2, with D possibly being TRBD1 (5 bases). Germline assignment: CDR1 SNHLY and CDR2 FYNNEI. V dropped 8 bases and J dropped 5 bases, with 15 bases sitting between them. The CDR3 length is 13 residues. CDR3: CASAAGRAYGYTF. CDR3 DNA: TGTGCCAGCGCCGCGGGACGGGCATATGGCTACACCTTC.

V is TRBV18 and J is TRBJ1-2; 11 bases map to TRBD1. Trimming removed 2 bases from V and 5 bases from J; junction bases left unmatched: 4. Germline CDR1 is KGHSH and CDR2 is LQKENI. The CDR3 runs 15 residues. The CDR3 DNA is TGTGCCAGCTCACCAGGGACAGGGGGACGATATGGCTACACCTTC. Its protein is CASSPGTGGRYGYTF.

This rearrangement joins TRBV25-1 to TRBJ2-3; TRBD2 is a possible D gene (5 bases). Germline CDR1 is MGHDK and CDR2 is SYGVNS. V lost 1 base to trimming and J lost 4 bases, with 15 bases between them. The CDR3 covers 16 residues. The CDR3 sequence is CASSELGSPRADTQYF. CDR3 nucleotides: TGTGCCAGCAGTGAATTAGGGAGCCCGAGAGCAGATACGCAGTATTTT.

The chain has TRBV4-1 and TRBJ2-7; 11 bases are a match to TRBD2. In germline, CDR1 is MGHRA, CDR2 YSYEKL. J lost 9 bases, V lost 5 bases, and 12 bases had no gene match. This CDR3 is 15 amino acids long. In DNA, the CDR3 is TGCGCCAGCAGCTCAGGACTAGCGGGTATGACGTCGCAGTACTTC. Its protein is CASSSGLAGMTSQYF.

This clone was seen a few times. The chain uses TRBV28 and TRBJ2-7, with D possibly matching TRBD1 (5 bases). V was cut by 7 bases and J by 0 bases, with 13 bases left in between. Germline V gene sequence: CDR1 MDHEN, CDR2 SYDVKM. CDR3 size: 14 residues. The chain's CDR3 is CASIRQRSSYEQYF. The DNA of the CDR3 is TGTGCCAGCATCCGACAGCGCAGCTCCTACGAGCAGTACTTC.

This clone was counted a few times. The V gene is TRBV6-6, the J gene TRBJ2-3; D might be TRBD1 (6 bases). There are 14 residues in the CDR3. The V and J ends lost 8 bases and 0 bases respectively, with 12 bases between them. CDR1 and CDR2 from the germline V gene are MNHNY and SVGAGI (reference sequence). The CDR3 nucleotides read TGTGCCAGCGAACAGGGCTTCAGCACAGATACGCAGTATTTT. This gives the protein CASEQGFSTDTQYF.

This clone was found a few times. The rearrangement links TRBV6-1 to TRBJ1-5; 9 bases are a match to TRBD1. Germline trimming cut 4 bases from V and 1 base from J; bases unmatched to any gene: 2. Germline lookup yields CDR1 MNHNS and CDR2 SASEGT. The CDR3 is 15 residues long. The CDR3 reads CASSGQGGSNQPQHF. The CDR3 DNA reads as TGTGCCAGCAGTGGACAGGGGGGGAGCAATCAGCCCCAGCATTTT.

DNA for the CDR3: TGCGCCAGCAGCATGGTCAGGGGCTACGAGCAGTACTTC. It yields the protein CASSMVRGYEQYF. The gene calls are TRBV5-1 and TRBJ2-7, with TRBD1 as a possible D gene (6 bases). There are 13 residues in the CDR3. The germline gives CDR1 SGHRS, CDR2 YFSETQ. Trimming shortened V by 4 bases and J by 3 bases, and 11 bases separated the two germline ends.

The chain employs TRBV7-7 and TRBJ2-1; TRBD2 matches 8 bases. Germline V CDR1 and CDR2: SSHAT, FNYEAQ (reference sequence). The ends lost 3 bases at V and 5 bases at J; junction bases unmatched: 9. The CDR3 consists of 16 residues. The CDR3 region is CASSFSLAGANNEQFF. DNA for the CDR3: TGTGCCAGCAGCTTCTCCCTAGCGGGCGCTAACAATGAGCAGTTCTTC.

This clone was seen only a few times. The J gene is TRBJ2-4, the V gene TRBV7-2, with TRBD2 matching 9 bases. J gave up 8 bases and V 4 bases, and 0 bases lay outside the gene matches. CDR1 SGHTA and CDR2 FQGNSA come from the germline V gene. The CDR3 contains 12 residues. CDR3 DNA sequence: TGTGCCAGCAGCTCTAGCGGGGACATTCAGTACTTC. It specifies CASSSSGDIQYF.

This clone was found a few times. The chain employs TRBV6-1 and TRBJ2-5, with a possible D match to TRBD1 (5 bases). Per the germline V gene, CDR1 is MNHNS and CDR2 is SASEGT. Trimming took off 1 base at V and 3 bases at J, with 6 bases between the two ends. The CDR3 is 13 amino acids. CDR3 DNA sequence: TGTGCCAGCAGTGAAGGGACAAAAGAGACCCAGTACTTC. Translation gives CASSEGTKETQYF.

This rearrangement joins TRBV19 to TRBJ1-3; TRBD1 matches at 7 bases. This CDR3 has 13 amino acids. Germline lookup yields CDR1 LNHDA and CDR2 SQIVND (reference sequence). With V trimmed by 7 bases and J by 0 bases, 0 bases remained unmatched. CDR3 nucleotides: TGTGCCAGTACAGGGGGCTCTGGAAACACCATATATTTT. It encodes CASTGGSGNTIYF.

This clone was seen a few times. Here the CDR3 reads CATPLPGDRCSYEQYF. The CDR3, as DNA: TGTGCCACCCCCCTCCCCGGGGACAGGTGTTCCTACGAGCAGTACTTC. This chain joins TRBV19 and TRBJ2-7, with 8 positions matching TRBD1. V was clipped by 10 bases and J by 1 base; unmatched bases: 15. The germline V gene encodes CDR1 LNHDA and CDR2 SQIVND (reference sequence). The length of the CDR3 is 16 residues.

In this sample, this clone turned up many times. This chain connects TRBV20-1 to TRBJ2-5, with TRBD2 as a possible D gene (6 bases). Germline V CDR1 and CDR2: DFQATT, SNEGSKA (reference sequence). Trimming removed 7 bases from V and 3 bases from J, with 6 bases in between. The CDR3 consists of 10 residues. CDR3 protein: CSGTKETQYF. The CDR3 nucleotides read TGCAGTGGGACTAAAGAGACCCAGTACTTC.

This clone was found a few times. The chain recombines TRBV4-1 with TRBJ1-3; D uncertain. Germline assignment: CDR1 MGHRA and CDR2 YSYEKL. Between the trimmed V and J ends, which lost 8 bases and 8 bases, there was a span of 16 bases. The CDR3 length is 13 residues. The chain's CDR3 is CASRPTGGDTIYF. Here the CDR3 DNA reads TGCGCCAGCCGTCCGACGGGAGGAGACACCATATATTTT.